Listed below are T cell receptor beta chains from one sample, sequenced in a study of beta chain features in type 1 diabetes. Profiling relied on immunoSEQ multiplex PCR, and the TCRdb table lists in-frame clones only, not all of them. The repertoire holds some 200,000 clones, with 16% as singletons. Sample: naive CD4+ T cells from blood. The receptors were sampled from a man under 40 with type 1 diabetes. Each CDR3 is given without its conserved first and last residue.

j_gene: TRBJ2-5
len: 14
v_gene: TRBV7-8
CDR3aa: ASSLWALAKQETQY

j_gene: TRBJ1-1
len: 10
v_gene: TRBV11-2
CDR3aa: ASSHQSTEAF

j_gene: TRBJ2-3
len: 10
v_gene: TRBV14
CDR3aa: ASRSWGNVLY

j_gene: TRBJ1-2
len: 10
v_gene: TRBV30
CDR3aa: ASSRGTGGYT

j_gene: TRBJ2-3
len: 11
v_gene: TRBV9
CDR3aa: ASSVVQGDTQY

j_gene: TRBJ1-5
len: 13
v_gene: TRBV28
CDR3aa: ASSYSGMGNQPQH

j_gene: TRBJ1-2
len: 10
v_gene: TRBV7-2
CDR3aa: ASSLASQGYT

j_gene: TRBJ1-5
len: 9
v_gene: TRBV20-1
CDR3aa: SARRDLPQH

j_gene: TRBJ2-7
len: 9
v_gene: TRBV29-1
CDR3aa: SAAGVLEQY

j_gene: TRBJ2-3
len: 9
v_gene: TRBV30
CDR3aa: AWEFTDTQY

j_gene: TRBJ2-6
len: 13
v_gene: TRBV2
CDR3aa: ASSSGISGANVLT

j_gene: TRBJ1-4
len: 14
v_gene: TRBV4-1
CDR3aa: ASSPGGRGRSEKLF

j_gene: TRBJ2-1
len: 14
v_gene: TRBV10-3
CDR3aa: AISVDGTSNYNEQF

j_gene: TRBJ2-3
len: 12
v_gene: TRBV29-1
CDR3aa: SGGLQGSRDTQY

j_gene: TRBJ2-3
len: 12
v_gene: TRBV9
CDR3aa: ASSADLYADTQY

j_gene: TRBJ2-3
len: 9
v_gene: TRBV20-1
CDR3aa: SAMPTDTQY

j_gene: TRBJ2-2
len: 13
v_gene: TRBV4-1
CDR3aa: ASSQEGRGTGELF

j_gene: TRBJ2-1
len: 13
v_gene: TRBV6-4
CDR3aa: ASSDSLAGDNEQF

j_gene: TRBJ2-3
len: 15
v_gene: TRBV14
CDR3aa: ASSPLIGGYSTDTQY

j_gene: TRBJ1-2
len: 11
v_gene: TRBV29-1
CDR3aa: SVSLGQGDGYT

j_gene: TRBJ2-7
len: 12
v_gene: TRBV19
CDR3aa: ASTLAGGGGEQY

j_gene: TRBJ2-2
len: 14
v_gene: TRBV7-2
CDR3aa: ASSTRPVQNTGELF

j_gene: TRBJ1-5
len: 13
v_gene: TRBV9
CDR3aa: ASSVGAYSNQPQH

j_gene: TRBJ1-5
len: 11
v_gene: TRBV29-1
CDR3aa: SVGASINQPQH

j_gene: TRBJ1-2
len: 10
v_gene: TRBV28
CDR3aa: ASSVTAYGYT

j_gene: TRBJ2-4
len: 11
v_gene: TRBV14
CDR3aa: ASSQGLVGIQY

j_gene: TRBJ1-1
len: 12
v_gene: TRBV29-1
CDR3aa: SVASGLRNTEAF

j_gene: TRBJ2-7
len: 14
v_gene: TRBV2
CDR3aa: ASSQSSLAGAYEQY

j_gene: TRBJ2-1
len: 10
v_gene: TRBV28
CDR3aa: ASSFQQAKQF

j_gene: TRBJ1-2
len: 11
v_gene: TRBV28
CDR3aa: ASSPGEDYGYT

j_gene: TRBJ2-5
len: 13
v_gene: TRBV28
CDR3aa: ASSLWGRVQETQY

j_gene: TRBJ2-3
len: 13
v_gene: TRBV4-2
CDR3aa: ASSRTSGNLDTQY

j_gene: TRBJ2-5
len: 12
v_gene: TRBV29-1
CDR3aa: SGYRDANQETQY

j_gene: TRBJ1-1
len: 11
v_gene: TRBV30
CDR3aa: AWSADGNTEAF

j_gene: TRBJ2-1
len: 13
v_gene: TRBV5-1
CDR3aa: ASSYTGSRGNEQF

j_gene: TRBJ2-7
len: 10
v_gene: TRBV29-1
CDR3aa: SVNVVSDEQY

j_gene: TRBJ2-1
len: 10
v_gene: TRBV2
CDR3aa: ASSETYNEQF

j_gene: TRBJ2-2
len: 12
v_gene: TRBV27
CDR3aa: ASSLLGDTGELF

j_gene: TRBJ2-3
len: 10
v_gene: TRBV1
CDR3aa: TSRLQGDTQY

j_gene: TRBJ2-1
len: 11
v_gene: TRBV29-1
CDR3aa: SASRGADNEQF

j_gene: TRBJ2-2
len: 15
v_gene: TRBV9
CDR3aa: ASSVASGRADTGELF

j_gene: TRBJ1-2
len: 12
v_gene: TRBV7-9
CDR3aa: ASSLGQNNYGYT

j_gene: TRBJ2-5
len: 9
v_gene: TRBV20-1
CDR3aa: SVIGGETQY

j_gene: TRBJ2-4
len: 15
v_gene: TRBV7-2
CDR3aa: ASSLATVGLAKNIQY

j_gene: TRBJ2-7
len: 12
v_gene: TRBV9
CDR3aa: ASSPQTGFHEQY

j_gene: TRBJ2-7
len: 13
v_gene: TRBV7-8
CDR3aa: ASSLNRLASYEQY

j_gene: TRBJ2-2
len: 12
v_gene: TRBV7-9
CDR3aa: ASSSRGSTGELF

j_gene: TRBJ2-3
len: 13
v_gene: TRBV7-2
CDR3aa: ASRQTSGSTDTQY

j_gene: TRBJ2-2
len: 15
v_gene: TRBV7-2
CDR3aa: ASSQSVSGPNTGELF

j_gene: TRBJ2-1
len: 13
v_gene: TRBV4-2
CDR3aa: ASSQARTEGNEQF

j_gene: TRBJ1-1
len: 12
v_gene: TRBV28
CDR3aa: ASSRGQLDTEAF

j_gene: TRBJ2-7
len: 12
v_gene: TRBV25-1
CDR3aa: ASSEGDRVSEQY